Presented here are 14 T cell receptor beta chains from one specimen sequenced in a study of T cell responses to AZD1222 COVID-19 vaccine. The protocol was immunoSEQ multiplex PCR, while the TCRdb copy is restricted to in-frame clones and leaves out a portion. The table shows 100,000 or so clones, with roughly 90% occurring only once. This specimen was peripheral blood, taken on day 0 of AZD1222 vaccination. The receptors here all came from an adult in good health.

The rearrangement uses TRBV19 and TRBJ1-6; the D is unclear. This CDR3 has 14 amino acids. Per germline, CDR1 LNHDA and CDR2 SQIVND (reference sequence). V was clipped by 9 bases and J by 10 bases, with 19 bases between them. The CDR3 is CASMNSEQSSPLHF. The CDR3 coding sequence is TGTGCCAGCATGAACAGCGAGCAAAGCTCACCCCTCCACTTT.

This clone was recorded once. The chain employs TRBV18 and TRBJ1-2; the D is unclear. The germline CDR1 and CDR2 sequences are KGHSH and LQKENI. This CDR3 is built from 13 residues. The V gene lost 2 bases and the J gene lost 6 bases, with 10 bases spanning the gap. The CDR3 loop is CASSPFGRDGYTF. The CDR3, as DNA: TGTGCCAGCTCACCATTTGGCCGGGATGGCTACACCTTC.

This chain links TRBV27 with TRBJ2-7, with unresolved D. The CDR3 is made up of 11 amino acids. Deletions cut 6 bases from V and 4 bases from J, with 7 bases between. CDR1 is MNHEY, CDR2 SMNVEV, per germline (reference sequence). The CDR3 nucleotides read TGTGCCAGCAGGGGAACTTACGAGCAGTACTTC. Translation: CASRGTYEQYF.

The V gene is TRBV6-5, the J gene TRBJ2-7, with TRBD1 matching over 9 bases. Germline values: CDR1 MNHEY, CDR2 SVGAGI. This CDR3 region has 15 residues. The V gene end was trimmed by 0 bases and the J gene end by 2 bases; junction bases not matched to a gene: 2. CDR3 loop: CASSYSGQGPYEQYF. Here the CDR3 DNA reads TGTGCCAGCAGTTACTCGGGACAGGGACCCTACGAGCAGTACTTC.

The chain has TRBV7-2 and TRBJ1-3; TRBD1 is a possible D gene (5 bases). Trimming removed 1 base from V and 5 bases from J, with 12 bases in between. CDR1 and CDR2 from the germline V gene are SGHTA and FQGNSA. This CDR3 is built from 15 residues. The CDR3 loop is CASSLGTFWRNTIYF. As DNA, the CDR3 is TGTGCCAGCAGCTTAGGGACATTCTGGAGAAACACCATATATTTT.

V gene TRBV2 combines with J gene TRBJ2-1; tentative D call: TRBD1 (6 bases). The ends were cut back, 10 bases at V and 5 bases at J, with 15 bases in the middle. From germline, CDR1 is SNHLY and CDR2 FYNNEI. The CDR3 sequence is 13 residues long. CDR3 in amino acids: CATSWDTDNEQFF. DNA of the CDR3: TGTGCCACCTCTTGGGACACCGACAATGAGCAGTTCTTC.

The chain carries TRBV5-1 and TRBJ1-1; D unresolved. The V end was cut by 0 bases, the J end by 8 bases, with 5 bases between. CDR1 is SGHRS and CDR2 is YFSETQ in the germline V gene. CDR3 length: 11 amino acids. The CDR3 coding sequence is TGCGCCAGCAGCTTGGCGGGGGAAGCTTTCTTT. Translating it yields CASSLAGEAFF.

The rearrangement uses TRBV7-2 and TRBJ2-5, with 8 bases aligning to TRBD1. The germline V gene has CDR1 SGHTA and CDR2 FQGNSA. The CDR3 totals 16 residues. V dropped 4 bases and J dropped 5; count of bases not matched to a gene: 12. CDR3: CASSSFPRGRAETQYF. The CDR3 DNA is TGTGCCAGCAGCTCTTTCCCCAGGGGGCGGGCGGAGACCCAGTACTTC. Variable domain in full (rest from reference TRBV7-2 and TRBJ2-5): GAGVSQSPSNKVTEKGKDVELRCDPISGHTALYWYRQSLGQGLEFLIYFQGNSAPDKSGLPSDRFSAERTGGSVSTLTIQRTQQEDSAVYLCASSSFPRGRAETQYFGPGTRLLVL.

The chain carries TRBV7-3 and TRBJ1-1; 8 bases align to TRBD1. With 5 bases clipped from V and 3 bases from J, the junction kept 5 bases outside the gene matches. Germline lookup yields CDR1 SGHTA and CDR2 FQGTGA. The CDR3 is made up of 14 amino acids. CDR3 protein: CASSAQGADTEAFF. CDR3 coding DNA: TGTGCCAGCAGCGCGCAGGGGGCGGACACTGAAGCTTTCTTT. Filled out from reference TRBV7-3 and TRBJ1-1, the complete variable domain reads GAGVSQTPSNKVTEKGKYVELRCDPISGHTALYWYRQSLGQGPEFLIYFQGTGAADDSGLPNDRFFAVRPEGSVSTLKIQRTERGDSAVYLCASSAQGADTEAFFGQGTRLTVV.

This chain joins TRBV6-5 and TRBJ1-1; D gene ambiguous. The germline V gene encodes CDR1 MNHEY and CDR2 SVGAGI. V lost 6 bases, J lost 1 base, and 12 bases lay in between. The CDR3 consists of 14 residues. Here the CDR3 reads CASRRREGNTEAFF. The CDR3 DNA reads TGTGCCAGCAGACGGCGGGAGGGGAACACTGAAGCTTTCTTT.

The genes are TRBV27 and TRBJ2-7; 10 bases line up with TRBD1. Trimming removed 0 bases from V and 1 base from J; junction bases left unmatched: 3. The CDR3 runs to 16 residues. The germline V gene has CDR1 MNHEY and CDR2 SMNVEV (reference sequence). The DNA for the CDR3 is TGTGCCAGCAGTTTATCTGGGACAGGGGTTTCCTACGAGCAGTACTTC. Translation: CASSLSGTGVSYEQYF.

CDR3 loop: CASREELDAGELFF. The CDR3 bases are TGTGCCAGCAGGGAGGAACTAGATGCCGGGGAGCTGTTTTTT. The chain couples TRBV7-9 to TRBJ2-2, with D possibly matching TRBD2 (5 bases). V gave up 6 bases and J gave up 6 bases, with 14 bases separating them. The CDR3 is 14 amino acids. Germline assignment: CDR1 SEHNR and CDR2 FQNEAQ (reference sequence).

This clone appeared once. CDR3 bases: TGTGCCAGCAGCCCCCCAGGGGGCCGTGAGACCCAGTACTTC. It encodes CASSPPGGRETQYF. This sequence joins TRBV7-7 and TRBJ2-5, with TRBD1 matching over 8 bases. Germline V gives CDR1 SSHAT, CDR2 FNYEAQ (reference sequence). J lost 5 bases, V lost 5 bases, and 7 bases had no gene match. The length of the CDR3 is 14 residues.

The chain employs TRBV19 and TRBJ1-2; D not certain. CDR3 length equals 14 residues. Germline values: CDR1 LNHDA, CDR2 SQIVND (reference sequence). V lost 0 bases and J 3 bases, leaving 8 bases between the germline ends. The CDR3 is CASSIDHTDYGYTF. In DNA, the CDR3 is TGTGCCAGTAGTATAGATCATACAGACTATGGCTACACCTTC.